This T cell receptor (beta chain) was sequenced for a study of blood T cell repertoires in COVID-19. This CDR3 contains 17 residues. Libraries were prepared by immunoSEQ multiplex PCR; TCRdb keeps only in-frame clonotypes and omits some of them. In the table there are fewer than 250,000 clones, 80% to 90% of which are singletons. Individuals drawn from around 25 US areas were roughly 18 to 95 years old. In assigning cohorts, the study relied on participant-reported clinical history. Exposed enrollees encountered a COVID-19 case at some point within 2 weeks before study entry. The chain carries TRBV21-1 and TRBJ2-4; TRBD2 is taken as the D call from the table, unchecked against the DNA. TRBV21-1 is termed a pseudogene. This receptor was obtained from a middle-aged woman who had been exposed to COVID-19. Material: PBMCs or T cells enriched from blood (not recorded which). The CDR3 is CASSNGPGGRSFNIQYF. The CDR3 DNA follows: TGTGCCAGCAGCAATGGGCCGGGGGGGAGGTCTTTCAACATTCAGTACTTC.